This T cell receptor beta chain was retrieved from a study of blood T cell repertoires in COVID-19. As handled by the study authors: Amplifying reference gene primers gave estimates of nucleated cell counts. Libraries were prepared by immunoSEQ multiplex PCR; TCRdb keeps only in-frame clonotypes and omits some of them. V and J calls and clone size are copied from that table; D and trimming were computed from the DNA. The sample lists about 43,000 clones; 87% were seen once. Germline loops: CDR1 LNHNV, CDR2 YYDKDF (reference sequence). V gave up 0 bases and J gave up 0 bases, with 12 bases separating them. The CDR3 contains 16 residues.

Source material: peripheral blood. This receptor was taken from a human donor in a cohort sampled during active COVID-19. The chain carries TRBV15 and TRBJ2-7; a weak D match, TRBD2 (6 bases). As DNA, the CDR3 is TGTGCCACCAGCAGAGATGGAGGGGCGGTCTCCTACGAGCAGTACTTC. Amino acids: CATSRDGGAVSYEQYF.